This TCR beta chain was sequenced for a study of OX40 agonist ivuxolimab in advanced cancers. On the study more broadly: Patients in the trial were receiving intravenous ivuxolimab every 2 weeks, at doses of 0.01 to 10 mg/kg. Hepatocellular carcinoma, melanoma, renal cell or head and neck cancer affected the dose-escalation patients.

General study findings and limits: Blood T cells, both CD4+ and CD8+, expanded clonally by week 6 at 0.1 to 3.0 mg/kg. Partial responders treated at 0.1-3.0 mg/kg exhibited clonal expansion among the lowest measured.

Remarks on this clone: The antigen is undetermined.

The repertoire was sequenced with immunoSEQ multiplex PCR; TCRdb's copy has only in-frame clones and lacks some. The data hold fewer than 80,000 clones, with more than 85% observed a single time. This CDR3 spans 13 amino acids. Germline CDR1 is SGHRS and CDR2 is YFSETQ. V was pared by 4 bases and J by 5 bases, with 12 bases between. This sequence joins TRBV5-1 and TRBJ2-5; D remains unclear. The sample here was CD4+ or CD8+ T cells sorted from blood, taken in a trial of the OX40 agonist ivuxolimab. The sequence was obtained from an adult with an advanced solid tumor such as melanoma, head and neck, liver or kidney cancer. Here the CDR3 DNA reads TGCGCCAGCAGCCCCCGACCCCCTGAGACCCAGTACTTC. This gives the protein CASSPRPPETQYF.